Below, 9 T cell receptor beta chains from the same sample are listed, as sequenced in a study of shared clonotypes between healthy human individuals. Sequenced by immunoSEQ multiplex PCR; TCRdb stores in-frame clones only, minus some. The sample has some 470,000 clones; about three quarters are singletons. The sequenced material came from PBMCs. All receptors derive from a woman aged 40-49 years in good health. Some clones in this sample may be carry-over from other donors' samples.

Worth noting for this clone: The likely explanation is a read error, given a far larger clone one base away. This chain uses TRBV7-2 with TRBJ2-2; 11 bases line up with TRBD2. Germline CDR1 is SGHTA and CDR2 is FQGNSA. The CDR3 has 17 residues. Losses at the gene ends were 3 bases for V and 5 bases for J; bases not matched to a gene: 8. CDR3: CASSLGLAEGSTGELFF. CDR3 nucleotides: TGTGCCAGCAGCTTGGGACTAGCGGAAGGATCGACCGGGGAGCTGTTTTTT.

This chain connects TRBV28 to TRBJ2-1; 7 bases map to TRBD1. In germline, CDR1 is MDHEN, CDR2 SYDVKM. The V segment lost 8 bases and the J segment 6 bases; nucleotides outside the gene matches: 7. CDR3 length equals 13 residues. For the CDR3, the DNA is TGTGCCAGCTATACGGGACAGACCAATGAGCAGTTCTTC. This gives the protein CASYTGQTNEQFF.

The sample holds a few counts of this clone. CDR3 nucleotides: TGTGCCAGCAGTGTACCCGGGACAGGGTATGCCGGGGAGCTGTTTTTT. Residues: CASSVPGTGYAGELFF. The rearrangement links TRBV28 to TRBJ2-2; 9 positions agree with TRBD1. The V gene end was trimmed by 5 bases and the J gene end by 6 bases; junction bases not matched to a gene: 10. The CDR3 is 16 amino acids. Per the germline V gene, CDR1 is MDHEN and CDR2 is SYDVKM. The full variable domain, completed using reference TRBV28 and TRBJ2-2, is DVKVTQSSRYLVKRTGEKVFLECVQDMDHENMFWYRQDPGLGLRLIYFSYDVKMKEKGDIPEGYSVSREKKERFSLILESASTNQTSMYLCASSVPGTGYAGELFFGEGSRLTVL.

The chain employs TRBV29-1 and TRBJ2-7; D might be TRBD1 or TRBD2, each matching 6 bases. This CDR3 comprises 11 residues. The germline V and J ends were trimmed by 4 bases and 7 bases, with 11 bases remaining between them. Germline V gene sequence: CDR1 SQVTM, CDR2 ANQGSEA. The CDR3 region is CSVVVGGEQYF. The CDR3 region has the DNA TGCAGCGTTGTAGTAGGGGGGGAGCAGTACTTC.

The V and J genes are TRBV7-9 and TRBJ2-3, with a tentative D call TRBD2 (6 bases). The CDR3 runs 14 residues. Per germline, CDR1 SEHNR and CDR2 FQNEAQ (reference sequence). Trimming left V 4 bases short and J 6 bases short, with 14 bases between. CDR3 nucleotides: TGTGCCAGCAGCTCCATAGCGGAGGGGGATACGCAGTATTTT. It yields the protein CASSSIAEGDTQYF.

The chain links TRBV7-9 to TRBJ1-5; the D gene is possibly TRBD1 (6 bases). V was cut by 1 base and J by 1 base, with 11 bases left in between. Germline loops: CDR1 SEHNR, CDR2 FQNEAQ (reference sequence). This CDR3 is built from 16 residues. CDR3 amino acids: CASSLEGGGSNQPQHF. DNA of the CDR3: TGTGCCAGCAGCTTAGAAGGGGGAGGGAGCAATCAGCCCCAGCATTTT.

This chain's CDR3 is CASSTGEGEKLFF. The DNA for the CDR3 is TGTGCCAGCTCTACCGGAGAGGGAGAAAAACTGTTTTTT. The V call is TRBV18, the J call TRBJ1-4; no firm D call. The ends were cut back, 6 bases at V and 8 bases at J, with 13 bases in the middle. The CDR3 contains 13 residues. The germline gives CDR1 KGHSH, CDR2 LQKENI.

V usage is TRBV6-1 and J usage is TRBJ2-7; possible D gene TRBD1, 6 bases. V was clipped by 5 bases and J by 7 bases, with 18 bases between them. Germline CDR1 and CDR2: MNHNS and SASEGT. The CDR3 spans 14 residues. The CDR3 nucleotides are TGTGCCAGCAGTAAAGACAGGACGTCAGAAGAGCAGTACTTC. This sequence encodes CASSKDRTSEEQYF.

In this sample, this clone turned up once. This chain connects TRBV6-5 to TRBJ1-2; no definite D call. Germline V CDR1 and CDR2: MNHEY, SVGAGI. V was shortened by 6 bases and J by 5 bases, with 16 bases between the two germline ends. The CDR3 runs to 14 residues. CDR3 loop: CASSVQAGDYGYTF. The CDR3 nucleotides read TGTGCCAGCAGCGTCCAGGCCGGGGATTATGGCTACACCTTC.